The 21 T cell receptor beta chains in this list originate from one sample, sequenced in a study of molecular identifiers for immune sequencing clone quantification. TCRdb called the PCR reads again in MiXCR, with one record for every CDR3 protein. The sample has about 640,000 distinct CDR3 sequences, about 20% seen once. Sequenced input: naive CD8+ T cells from blood, with Jurkat cell RNA spiked in. Subset defined: FACS-sorted CD8+CD4-CCR7+CD45RA+ naive T cells. These receptors all stem from a human donor in good health. Some libraries in this study had Jurkat cell RNA spiked in.

About this clonotype itself: A much larger clonotype is one base distant, so this may be a read error. The V call is TRBV27, the J call TRBJ1-1; D is unclear. There are 14 residues in the CDR3. Germline CDR1 is MNHEY and CDR2 is SMNVEV (reference sequence). Trimming pared 4 bases from V and 6 bases from J, leaving 15 bases between. The CDR3 region is CASSSPGIPAEAFF. The CDR3 nucleotides read TGTGCCAGCAGTTCTCCCGGGATTCCTGCTGAAGCTTTCTTT.

There are many counts of this clonotype. The V and J genes are TRBV20-1 and TRBJ2-7; no clear D gene. The CDR3 contains 13 residues. From germline, CDR1 is DFQATT and CDR2 SNEGSKA (reference sequence). The V end was cut by 6 bases, the J end by 2 bases, with 14 bases between. The CDR3 bases are TGCAGTGCCAAGAGACTTGCAACCTACGAGCAGTACTTC. It is translated as CSAKRLATYEQYF.

This clonotype was detected only a few times. The chain recombines TRBV19 with TRBJ2-7, with a weak D call TRBD1 (6 bases). Trimming took off 8 bases at V and 5 bases at J, with 16 bases between the two ends. Germline V lookup: CDR1 LNHDA, CDR2 SQIVND (reference sequence). CDR3 length equals 13 residues. The CDR3 DNA sequence: TGTGCCAGTGCCTCAGGGGCCCAGAACGAGCAGTACTTC. Translated: CASASGAQNEQYF.

The chain's CDR3 is CASSPAASYEQYF. CDR3 DNA sequence: TGTGCCAGCAGCCCAGCCGCCTCCTACGAGCAGTACTTC. V usage is TRBV13 and J usage is TRBJ2-7; unclear D gene. Germline CDR1 PRHDT, CDR2 FYEKMQ (reference sequence). V was cut by 5 bases and J by 0 bases, with 8 bases left in between. The CDR3 runs 13 residues.

The rearrangement links TRBV10-2 to TRBJ2-4; D remains ambiguous. Trimming stripped 5 bases from V and 0 bases from J, with 11 bases between. The CDR3 extends over 15 amino acids. CDR1 and CDR2 from the germline V gene are WSHSY and SAAADI. The CDR3 sequence: CASSQASLAKNIQYF. The CDR3 bases are TGCGCCAGCAGTCAAGCCTCATTAGCCAAAAACATTCAGTACTTC.

Ten or more counts support this clonotype. The chain is built from TRBV4-1 and TRBJ2-7; 9 bases map to TRBD1. This CDR3 comprises 15 residues. CDR1 is MGHRA, CDR2 YSYEKL, per germline. V lost 2 bases and J lost 2; bases outside the gene matches: 4. CDR3 sequence: CASSQPDRGPYEQYF. CDR3 in DNA: TGCGCCAGCAGCCAACCGGACAGGGGACCCTACGAGCAGTACTTC.

This clonotype has at least ten counts. V usage is TRBV27 and J usage is TRBJ1-4; D unresolved. Germline V gene lookup returns CDR1 MNHEY and CDR2 SMNVEV (reference sequence). The V end was cut by 5 bases, the J end by 5 bases, with 15 bases between. The CDR3 has 15 residues. The CDR3 loop is CASSAWTGQNEKLFF. As DNA, the CDR3 is TGTGCCAGCAGTGCCTGGACCGGGCAAAATGAAAAACTGTTTTTT.

Worth noting for this clonotype: A much bigger clone sits one base away, suggesting this may be a read error. The chain recombines TRBV2 with TRBJ1-2, with D uncertain. V gave up 8 bases and J gave up 1 base, with 5 bases separating them. The CDR3 runs 11 residues. Germline-derived CDR1 and CDR2 are SNHLY and FYNNEI. CDR3 in amino acids: CASDDNYGYTF. CDR3 DNA: TGTGCCAGCGACGATAACTATGGCTACACCTTC.

This clonotype has a count of ten or more. In DNA, the CDR3 is TGTGCCAGCAGTCCTAGCGGGAGCTCCTACAATGAGCAGTTCTTC. Amino acid sequence: CASSPSGSSYNEQFF. The chain employs TRBV7-9 and TRBJ2-1; TRBD2 aligns across 10 bases. CDR1 and CDR2 (germline): SEHNR, FQNEAQ (reference sequence). The CDR3 is made up of 15 amino acids. V lost 6 bases to trimming and J lost 0 bases; unmatched junction nucleotides: 2.

This clonotype has at least ten counts. V usage is TRBV9 and J usage is TRBJ2-7; no firm D call. With 1 base removed from V and 5 bases from J, the gap between germline ends came to 19 bases. This CDR3 is built from 16 residues. Germline CDR1 is SGDLS and CDR2 is YYNGEE. CDR3 protein: CASSVSSSGLVHEQYF. The CDR3 coding sequence is TGTGCCAGCAGCGTAAGCTCGTCAGGTCTTGTCCACGAGCAGTACTTC.

This clonotype was counted only a few times. The chain recombines TRBV4-1 with TRBJ2-7; D not resolved. This CDR3 region has 11 residues. Trimming left V 1 base short and J 6 bases short, with 4 bases between. Germline V CDR1 and CDR2: MGHRA, YSYEKL. The CDR3 protein is CASSQGIEQYF. The CDR3 DNA is TGCGCCAGCAGCCAAGGAATCGAGCAGTACTTC.

This clonotype occurred many times. The V call is TRBV29-1, the J call TRBJ2-6, with 8 nucleotides matching TRBD1. CDR3 length: 16 amino acids. Germline values: CDR1 SQVTM, CDR2 ANQGSEA. The ends lost 6 bases at V and 2 bases at J; junction bases unmatched: 9. Here the CDR3 reads CSVILGRGPGANVLTF. CDR3 coding DNA: TGCAGCGTCATTCTTGGCAGGGGGCCTGGGGCCAACGTCCTGACTTTC.

This clonotype was observed at least ten times. The chain employs TRBV7-9 and TRBJ2-7; tentatively, D is TRBD1 (6 bases). The germline V gene encodes CDR1 SEHNR and CDR2 FQNEAQ (reference sequence). Trimming pared 5 bases from V and 5 bases from J, leaving 19 bases between. The CDR3 runs to 15 residues. The CDR3 sequence: CASSTRDMTIHEQYF. The CDR3 bases are TGTGCCAGCAGCACCCGGGACATGACAATCCACGAGCAGTACTTC.

Comments on this clonotype: One end of the junction varies from germline; a read error may be responsible. V and J are TRBV20-1 and TRBJ2-7; 9 nucleotides match TRBD1. The CDR3 runs 16 residues. CDR1 and CDR2 (germline): DFQATT, SNEGSKA (reference sequence). CDR3 region: CSARETRDRASYEQCF. DNA of the CDR3: TGCAGTGCTAGGGAAACCCGGGACAGGGCCTCCTACGAGCAGTGCTTC.

V usage is TRBV25-1 and J usage is TRBJ2-2; TRBD2 aligns across 13 bases. Unmatched junction bases numbered 5, after V lost 4 bases and J lost 6 bases. This CDR3 has 16 residues. Germline-derived CDR1 and CDR2 are MGHDK and SYGVNS. CDR3 coding DNA: TGTGCCAGCAGTGGGACTAGCGGGGGTTTGTCCGGGGAGCTGTTTTTT. Protein sequence: CASSGTSGGLSGELFF.

This clonotype was seen ten or more times. The chain is built from TRBV20-1 and TRBJ2-1; D perhaps matches TRBD2 (6 bases). The CDR3 is made up of 12 amino acids. Trimming pared 2 bases from V and 9 bases from J, leaving 11 bases between. Germline CDR1 reads DFQATT; CDR2 reads SNEGSKA (reference sequence). CDR3: CSARQGGLEQFF. CDR3 sequence (DNA): TGCAGTGCTAGACAGGGAGGACTTGAGCAGTTCTTC.

J is TRBJ2-2 and V is TRBV27, with 10 bases that match TRBD1. The ends lost 6 bases at V and 3 bases at J; junction bases unmatched: 7. The length of the CDR3 is 16 residues. Germline loops: CDR1 MNHEY, CDR2 SMNVEV (reference sequence). CDR3 loop: CASSPTGQGYTGELFF. As DNA, the CDR3 is TGTGCCAGCAGCCCAACGGGACAGGGGTACACCGGGGAGCTGTTTTTT.

The gene calls are TRBV7-9 and TRBJ2-7, with D unclear. V lost 5 bases, J lost 5 bases, and 10 bases lay in between. CDR3 size: 12 residues. Germline V CDR1 and CDR2: SEHNR, FQNEAQ (reference sequence). CDR3 residues: CASSSRVDEQYF. Written as DNA, the CDR3 is TGTGCCAGCAGCAGTAGGGTGGACGAGCAGTACTTC.

For this clonotype: A much larger clone is a single base away; this may be a read error. The J gene is TRBJ2-4, the V gene TRBV6-2 or TRBV6-3; maybe TRBD2 (7 bases). Per the germline V gene, CDR1 is MNHEY and CDR2 is SVGEGT. The CDR3 has 16 residues. CDR3 loop: CASSPPVGGAKTIQYF. The DNA for the CDR3 is TGTGCCAGCAGTCCCCCAGTTGGGGGGGCCAAAACCATTCAGTACTTC.

Comment on this clonotype: A much larger clone lies one base from this, so it may be a read error. V is TRBV15 and J is TRBJ2-5; 7 nucleotides match TRBD1. V shed 0 bases, J shed 5 bases, and the junction held 6 bases outside the gene matches. CDR1 is LNHNV, CDR2 YYDKDF, per germline (reference sequence). There are 15 residues in the CDR3. DNA for the CDR3: TGTGCCACCAGCAGAGAACAGGGGATAGGGGAGACCCAGTACTTC. Translating gives CATSREQGIGETQYF.

This clonotype was recorded many times. The chain recombines TRBV4-1 with TRBJ2-3; D is uncertain. Germline V gene sequence: CDR1 MGHRA, CDR2 YSYEKL. The CDR3 runs 15 residues. V lost 0 bases, J lost 1 base, and 8 bases lay in between. The DNA for the CDR3 is TGCGCCAGCAGCCAAGAAAACCGGGGCACAGATACGCAGTATTTT. This codes for CASSQENRGTDTQYF.